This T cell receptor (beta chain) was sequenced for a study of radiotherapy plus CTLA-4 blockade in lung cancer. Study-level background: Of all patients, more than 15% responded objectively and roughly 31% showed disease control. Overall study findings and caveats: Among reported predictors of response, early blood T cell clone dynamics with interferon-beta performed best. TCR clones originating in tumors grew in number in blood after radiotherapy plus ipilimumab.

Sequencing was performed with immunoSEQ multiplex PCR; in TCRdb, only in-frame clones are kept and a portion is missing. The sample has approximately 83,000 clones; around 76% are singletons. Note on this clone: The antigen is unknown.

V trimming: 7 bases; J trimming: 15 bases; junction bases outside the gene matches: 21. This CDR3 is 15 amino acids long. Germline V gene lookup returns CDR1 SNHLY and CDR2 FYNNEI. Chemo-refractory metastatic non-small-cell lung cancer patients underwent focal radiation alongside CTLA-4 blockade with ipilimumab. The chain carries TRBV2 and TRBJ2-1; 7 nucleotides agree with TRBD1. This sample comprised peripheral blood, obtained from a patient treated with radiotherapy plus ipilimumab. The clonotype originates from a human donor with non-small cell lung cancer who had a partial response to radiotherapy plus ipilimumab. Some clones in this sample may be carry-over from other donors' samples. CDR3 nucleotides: TGTGCCAGCAAGGCGATCCTATCTGATACAGGGGCCCCGTTCTTC. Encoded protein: CASKAILSDTGAPFF.